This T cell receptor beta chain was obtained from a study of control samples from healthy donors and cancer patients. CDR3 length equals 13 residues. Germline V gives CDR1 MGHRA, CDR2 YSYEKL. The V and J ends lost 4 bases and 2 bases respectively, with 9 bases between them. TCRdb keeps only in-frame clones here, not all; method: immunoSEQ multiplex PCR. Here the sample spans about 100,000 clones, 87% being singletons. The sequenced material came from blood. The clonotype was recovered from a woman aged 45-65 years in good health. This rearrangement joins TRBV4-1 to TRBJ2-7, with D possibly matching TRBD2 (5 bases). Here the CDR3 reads CASSPTEAYEQYF. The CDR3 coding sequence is TGCGCCAGCAGCCCCACGGAGGCCTACGAGCAGTACTTC.